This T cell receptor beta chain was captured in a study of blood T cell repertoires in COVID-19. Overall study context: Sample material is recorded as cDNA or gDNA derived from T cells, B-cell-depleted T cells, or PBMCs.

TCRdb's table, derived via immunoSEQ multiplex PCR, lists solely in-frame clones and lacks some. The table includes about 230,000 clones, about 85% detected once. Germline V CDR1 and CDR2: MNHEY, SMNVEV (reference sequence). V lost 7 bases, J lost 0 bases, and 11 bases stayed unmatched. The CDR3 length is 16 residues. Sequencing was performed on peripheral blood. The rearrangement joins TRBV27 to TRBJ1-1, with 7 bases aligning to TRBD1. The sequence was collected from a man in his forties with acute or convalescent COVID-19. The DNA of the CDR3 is TGTGCCAGCATTAAGAAATTCACAGGGGTGAACACTGAAGCTTTCTTT. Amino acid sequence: CASIKKFTGVNTEAFF.